The 16 T cell receptor beta chains reported below all come from one sample, sequenced in a study of blood T cell repertoires in COVID-19. TCRdb's table, derived via immunoSEQ multiplex PCR, lists solely in-frame clones and lacks some. The sample consists of 70,000 to 90,000 clones, roughly 90% of them appearing once. Sequencing input: peripheral blood. These receptors were taken from a man aged 45-65 years with acute or convalescent COVID-19.

The table lists this clone with a count of one. The rearrangement uses TRBV27 and TRBJ2-1; the match to TRBD2 covers 15 bases. The V gene's germline CDR1 is MNHEY and CDR2 SMNVEV (reference sequence). V gave up 2 bases and J gave up 8 bases; unmatched junction bases: 10. The CDR3 spans 18 residues. The CDR3 reads CASSLRSTGTSGGYEQFF. CDR3 DNA sequence: TGTGCCAGCAGTTTAAGGTCCACGGGGACTAGCGGGGGGTATGAGCAGTTCTTC.

CDR3: CASSYSTGSSYNEQFF. The CDR3 nucleotides read TGTGCCAGCAGTTACTCGACAGGGAGCTCCTACAATGAGCAGTTCTTC. This chain joins TRBV6-5 and TRBJ2-1; 7 bases line up with TRBD1. This CDR3 contains 16 residues. V shed 0 bases, J shed 0 bases, and the junction held 2 bases outside the gene matches. The germline gives CDR1 MNHEY, CDR2 SVGAGI.

The chain carries TRBV13 and TRBJ1-5; D uncertain. Per the germline V gene, CDR1 is PRHDT and CDR2 is FYEKMQ (reference sequence). The CDR3 has 14 residues. Trimming pared 0 bases from V and 8 bases from J, leaving 11 bases between. The CDR3 nucleotides read TGTGCCAGCAGCTTAGGCGCGGGCGGCAAGCCCCAGCATTTT. Residues: CASSLGAGGKPQHF.

CDR3 protein: CASSTTMTDNYGYTF. CDR3 sequence (DNA): TGTGCCAGTAGTACCACCATGACAGATAACTATGGCTACACCTTC. The chain combines TRBV19 with TRBJ1-2; possibly TRBD1 for D (5 bases). In germline, CDR1 is LNHDA, CDR2 SQIVND (reference sequence). The CDR3 is made up of 15 amino acids. Trimming removed 4 bases from V and 1 base from J, with 13 bases in between.

The rearrangement uses TRBV19 and TRBJ2-7, with 7 bases that match TRBD2. This CDR3 region has 14 residues. Germline V gene lookup returns CDR1 LNHDA and CDR2 SQIVND (reference sequence). Trimming took 7 bases from V and 1 from J; bases not matched to a gene: 7. CDR3 loop: CASTNTGGSYEQYF. The CDR3 nucleotides are TGTGCCAGTACCAACACGGGAGGATCCTACGAGCAGTACTTC.

This clone is a singleton in its sample. A read error may produce the germline difference seen at one junction end. The same CDR3 arises from other DNA sequences in this sample as well. The J gene is TRBJ1-2, the V gene TRBV18; D remains unclear. Germline CDR1 is KGHSH and CDR2 is LQKENI. The CDR3 extends over 18 amino acids. The CDR3, as DNA: TGTGCTAGCTCACCAGTTGCGCGGAGGGCCACAGCTAACTATGGCTACACCTTC. This encodes CASSPVARRATANYGYTF.

The chain carries TRBV3-1 (or the pseudogene TRBV3-2) and TRBJ1-5; TRBD1 might be the D (6 bases). V was shortened by 1 base and J by 0 bases, with 13 bases between the two germline ends. The CDR3 is made up of 17 amino acids. Germline V gene sequence: CDR1 LGHDT, CDR2 YNNKEL (reference sequence). CDR3 in amino acids: CASSQGGQLYSNQPQHF. CDR3 bases: TGTGCCAGCAGCCAAGGAGGACAGCTTTATAGCAATCAGCCCCAGCATTTT.

The V gene is TRBV27, the J gene TRBJ2-5, with a tentative D call TRBD2 (7 bases). Looked up from germline, CDR1 is MNHEY and CDR2 is SMNVEV (reference sequence). Trimming removed 7 bases from V and 4 bases from J, with 16 bases in between. The CDR3 is made up of 14 amino acids. This CDR3 reads CASTGGGGGETQYF. For the CDR3, the DNA is TGTGCCAGCACCGGCGGAGGGGGGGGAGAGACCCAGTACTTC.

The V gene is TRBV9, the J gene TRBJ1-1, with 9 bases fitting TRBD1. The CDR3 is 14 amino acids. Unmatched junction bases numbered 2, after V lost 2 bases and J lost 3 bases. Germline loops: CDR1 SGDLS, CDR2 YYNGEE. Here the CDR3 DNA reads TGTGCCAGCAGCGTCCGGGACAGGGACACTGAAGCTTTCTTT. Residues: CASSVRDRDTEAFF.

V usage is TRBV19 and J usage is TRBJ2-3, with TRBD1 matching 8 bases. V gave up 7 bases and J gave up 2 bases; unmatched junction bases: 11. CDR1 is LNHDA and CDR2 is SQIVND in the germline V gene (reference sequence). CDR3 size: 16 residues. The CDR3 spells CASKGPRQGATDTQYF. In DNA, the CDR3 is TGTGCCAGTAAGGGCCCACGGCAGGGGGCCACAGATACGCAGTATTTT.

The CDR3 spells CASSDLLVYNEQFF. The CDR3 region has the DNA TGCGCCAGCAGTGATCTACTAGTCTACAATGAGCAGTTCTTC. This chain connects TRBV10-2 to TRBJ2-1, with a possible D match to TRBD2 (5 bases). The CDR3 runs 14 residues. Trimming removed 3 bases at V and 3 bases at J, with 9 bases between. Per germline, CDR1 WSHSY and CDR2 SAAADI.

The chain combines TRBV29-1 with TRBJ2-3; possibly TRBD1 for D (6 bases). CDR1 is SQVTM and CDR2 is ANQGSEA in the germline V gene. The CDR3 runs 15 residues. Trimming cost V 3 bases and J 2 bases, with 15 bases left between them. The CDR3 nucleotides read TGCAGCGTTGACGAGGTATGGGGACACACAGATACGCAGTATTTT. Amino acids: CSVDEVWGHTDTQYF.

The chain has TRBV5-4 and TRBJ2-7; TRBD2 aligns across 7 bases. The germline V gene encodes CDR1 SGHNT and CDR2 YYREEE (reference sequence). The CDR3 has 15 amino acids. With 3 bases clipped from V and 0 bases from J, the junction kept 6 bases outside the gene matches. CDR3 bases: TGTGCCAGCAGCTCCAAACGGGGGGTCTCCTACGAGCAGTACTTC. This sequence encodes CASSSKRGVSYEQYF.

This clone was counted a few times. This sequence joins TRBV27 and TRBJ1-6, with D perhaps matching TRBD1 (5 bases). Trimming cost V 6 bases and J 8 bases, with 14 bases left between them. Germline V gene lookup returns CDR1 MNHEY and CDR2 SMNVEV (reference sequence). The CDR3 is 14 amino acids. CDR3 in amino acids: CASSLGLGDSPLHF. The DNA of the CDR3 is TGTGCCAGCAGCCTGGGGCTAGGGGATTCACCCCTCCACTTT.

The rearrangement uses TRBV6-5 and TRBJ2-4; D is unclear. Germline V gene sequence: CDR1 MNHEY, CDR2 SVGAGI. Trimming took off 0 bases at V and 1 base at J, with 10 bases between the two ends. The CDR3 is 16 residues long. The CDR3 spells CASSYSFSSAKNIQYF. In DNA form, the CDR3 reads TGTGCCAGCAGTTACTCGTTCTCCTCGGCCAAAAACATTCAGTACTTC.

CDR3 sequence: CASLRGQGWDQPQHF. The CDR3 nucleotides are TGTGCCAGCCTACGGGGACAGGGGTGGGATCAGCCCCAGCATTTT. The J gene is TRBJ1-5, the V gene TRBV6-5, with TRBD1 matching over 10 bases. The CDR3 is 15 residues long. The ends lost 8 bases at V and 5 bases at J; junction bases unmatched: 9. Germline assignment: CDR1 MNHEY and CDR2 SVGAGI.